One sample yielded the 28 T cell receptor beta chains listed below, sequenced in a study of blood T cell repertoires in COVID-19. Some clones are missing from TCRdb's copy, which holds only in-frame ones; the method was immunoSEQ multiplex PCR. The table has roughly 150,000 clones, under 90% seen once; the top ten hold roughly 3.7%. The sample consisted of PBMCs or T cells enriched from blood (not recorded which). The receptors come from a man aged 50-59 years in a cohort exposed to, infected with or recovered from COVID-19 (not recorded which).

CDR3 residues: CASSEGAASGRPETQYF. The CDR3 nucleotides are TGTGCCAGCAGTGAAGGAGCCGCTAGCGGGAGGCCAGAGACCCAGTACTTC. The J gene is TRBJ2-5, the V gene TRBV6-1; 11 nucleotides align to TRBD2. Germline V gene data show CDR1 as MNHNS and CDR2 as SASEGT. The CDR3 totals 17 residues. Trimming removed 1 base from V and 4 bases from J; junction bases left unmatched: 8.

The gene calls are TRBV7-6 and TRBJ2-7; 7 bases match TRBD1. The CDR3 runs 13 residues. V was pared by 5 bases and J by 3 bases, with 4 bases of the junction left unmatched. In germline, CDR1 is SGHVS, CDR2 FNYEAQ. The CDR3 coding sequence is TGTGCCAGCAGCCAGGGACAGTACTACGAGCAGTACTTC. Protein product: CASSQGQYYEQYF.

This sequence joins TRBV30 and TRBJ1-4, with D possibly matching TRBD1 (6 bases). The CDR3 runs 11 residues. The germline CDR1 and CDR2 sequences are GTSNPN and SVGIG (reference sequence). V lost 3 bases to trimming and J lost 13 bases, with 12 bases between them. The CDR3 protein is CAWSGDRRLFF. Written as DNA, the CDR3 is TGTGCCTGGAGCGGCGACAGGAGACTGTTTTTT.

V is TRBV15 and J is TRBJ2-3; D is unresolved. The germline V gene has CDR1 LNHNV and CDR2 YYDKDF (reference sequence). This CDR3 contains 15 residues. Trimming removed 7 bases from V and 0 bases from J, with 14 bases in between. The CDR3 region is CATNGADASTDTQYF. Here the CDR3 DNA reads TGTGCCACCAATGGAGCCGACGCTAGCACAGATACGCAGTATTTT.

The chain has TRBV30 and TRBJ2-6, with D hard to call. From germline, CDR1 is GTSNPN and CDR2 SVGIG (reference sequence). The CDR3 has 14 amino acids. Trimming stripped 2 bases from V and 1 base from J, with 6 bases between. The CDR3 nucleotides read TGTGCCTGGAGTCCCGGGTCTGGGGCCAACGTCCTGACTTTC. As protein: CAWSPGSGANVLTF.

The CDR3 bases are TGTGCCAGCAGAGGAGGGCTTTTGAACACTGAAGCTTTCTTT. This sequence encodes CASRGGLLNTEAFF. V is TRBV7-9 and J is TRBJ1-1, with unresolved D. Germline V lookup: CDR1 SEHNR, CDR2 FQNEAQ (reference sequence). The CDR3 runs to 14 residues. The V and J ends lost 6 bases and 0 bases respectively, with 11 bases between them.

The chain recombines TRBV9 with TRBJ1-2; TRBD1 might be the D (5 bases). The CDR3 runs 15 residues. Germline CDR1 SGDLS, CDR2 YYNGEE. V shed 3 bases and J shed 2 bases, with 14 bases lying between them. CDR3 DNA sequence: TGTGCCAGCAGCGCCTCCGGGGGATCCAACTATGGCTACACCTTC. This codes for CASSASGGSNYGYTF.

The V call is TRBV12-3 or TRBV12-4, the J call TRBJ1-1; D is ambiguous. This CDR3 spans 11 amino acids. Deletions cut 6 bases from V and 3 bases from J, with 5 bases between. CDR3 protein: CASSSYTEAFF. Here the CDR3 DNA reads TGTGCCAGCAGCTCTTACACTGAAGCTTTCTTT.

The chain uses TRBV9 and TRBJ2-5; the match to TRBD2 covers 12 bases. Trimming removed 0 bases from V and 5 bases from J; junction bases left unmatched: 2. CDR1 is SGDLS, CDR2 YYNGEE, per germline. The CDR3 contains 15 residues. The CDR3 DNA is TGTGCCAGCAGCGTAGGGACTAGCGGGGCGGAGACCCAGTACTTC. This gives the protein CASSVGTSGAETQYF.

The chain is built from TRBV7-2 and TRBJ1-4; no definite D call. The V end lost 5 bases, the J end lost 4 bases, and 14 bases lay between the germline ends. The V gene's germline CDR1 is SGHTA and CDR2 FQGNSA. The CDR3 has 15 residues. The CDR3 loop reads CASSAYGSGNEKLFF. CDR3 nucleotides: TGTGCCAGCAGCGCCTACGGGTCGGGTAATGAAAAACTGTTTTTT.

V gene TRBV5-1 combines with J gene TRBJ1-1, with D tentatively TRBD1 (5 bases). V was trimmed by 0 bases and J by 4 bases, leaving 10 bases between them. In germline, CDR1 is SGHRS, CDR2 YFSETQ. The length of the CDR3 is 14 residues. DNA for the CDR3: TGCGCCAGCAGCTTGGGCAACCAGGGCACTGAAGCTTTCTTT. This encodes CASSLGNQGTEAFF.

The CDR3 DNA is TGTGCCAGCAACCCTCCGACTAGACGGGATCCGTATTTT. This sequence encodes CASNPPTRRDPYF. The chain couples TRBV27 to TRBJ2-3; a weak D match, TRBD2 (6 bases). This CDR3 comprises 13 residues. With 7 bases removed from V and 14 bases from J, the gap between germline ends came to 22 bases. Germline lookup yields CDR1 MNHEY and CDR2 SMNVEV (reference sequence).

The rearrangement joins TRBV5-1 to TRBJ2-1; TRBD2 agrees at 10 bases. V lost 4 bases to trimming and J lost 6 bases; unmatched junction nucleotides: 7. The CDR3 sequence is 15 residues long. The V gene's germline CDR1 is SGHRS and CDR2 YFSETQ. In DNA form, the CDR3 reads TGCGCCAGCAGCCTTCTAGCGGGGGATGGCAATGAGCAGTTCTTC. Protein sequence: CASSLLAGDGNEQFF. Combining the CDR3 with reference TRBV5-1 and TRBJ2-1 gives the whole variable domain KAGVTQTPRYLIKTRGQQVTLSCSPISGHRSVSWYQQTPGQGLQFLFEYFSETQRNKGNFPGRFSGRQFSNSRSEMNVSTLELGDSALYLCASSLLAGDGNEQFFGPGTRLTVL.

The chain carries TRBV7-3 and TRBJ1-6; 7 nucleotides match TRBD1. The CDR3 covers 15 residues. CDR1 is SGHTA, CDR2 FQGTGA, per germline. V gave up 5 bases and J gave up 6 bases; unmatched junction bases: 7. CDR3 coding DNA: TGTGCCAGCAGCCAAGCGCCAGGGGGTAATTCACCCCTCCACTTT. Protein sequence: CASSQAPGGNSPLHF.

The V gene is TRBV7-5, the J gene TRBJ2-5; TRBD1 was called by the table and not checked on the DNA. TRBV7-5 is a known pseudogene. The CDR3 spans 15 residues. The CDR3 nucleotides read TGTGCCAGACTCCCGGACAGGTTTTACCAAGAGACCCAGTACTTC. Its translation: CARLPDRFYQETQYF.

The chain joins TRBV19 to TRBJ1-6; D uncertain. Germline lookup yields CDR1 LNHDA and CDR2 SQIVND (reference sequence). This CDR3 is built from 12 residues. The germline V and J ends were trimmed by 4 bases and 9 bases, with 7 bases remaining between them. DNA for the CDR3: TGTGCCAGTAGTAGCGGAATTTCACCCCTCCACTTT. It encodes CASSSGISPLHF.

The chain combines TRBV19 with TRBJ2-5, with TRBD1 matching over 10 bases. V lost 6 bases, J lost 7 bases, and 17 bases stayed unmatched. The CDR3 contains 17 residues. Per the germline V gene, CDR1 is LNHDA and CDR2 is SQIVND (reference sequence). CDR3 sequence: CASSKDGTGVYPGTQYF. The CDR3 DNA reads TGTGCCAGTAGCAAAGACGGGACAGGGGTTTATCCGGGGACCCAGTACTTC.

The chain carries TRBV2 and TRBJ2-5, with 9 bases fitting TRBD1. Germline trimming cut 6 bases from V and 5 bases from J; bases unmatched to any gene: 4. The CDR3 has 13 residues. Germline CDR1 and CDR2: SNHLY and FYNNEI. The CDR3 loop reads CASSWDRAETQYF. CDR3 bases: TGTGCCAGCAGCTGGGACAGGGCGGAGACCCAGTACTTC. The variable domain in full, completed from reference TRBV2 and TRBJ2-5, reads EPEVTQTPSHQVTQMGQEVILRCVPISNHLYFYWYRQILGQKVEFLVSFYNNEISEKSEIFDDQFSVERPDGSNFTLKIRSTKLEDSAMYFCASSWDRAETQYFGPGTRLLVL.

The chain links TRBV10-3 to TRBJ2-7; D possibly corresponds to TRBD1 (6 bases). V was cut by 0 bases and J by 5 bases, with 8 bases left in between. CDR3 length: 13 residues. Looked up from germline, CDR1 is ENHRY and CDR2 is SYGVKD. CDR3 sequence reads: CAISESDRHEQYF. CDR3 coding DNA: TGTGCCATCAGTGAGTCCGACAGGCACGAGCAGTACTTC.

Here the CDR3 DNA reads TGTGTCACAGAAAGCGGCGGTGAAGCTTTCTTT. The encoded protein is CVTESGGEAFF. The chain links TRBV7-2 to TRBJ1-1; no reliable D call. Germline-derived CDR1 and CDR2 are SGHTA and FQGNSA. There are 11 residues in the CDR3. The whole variable domain, filled in from reference TRBV7-2 and TRBJ1-1, reads GAGVSQSPSNKVTEKGKDVELRCDPISGHTALYWYRQSLGQGLEFLIYFQGNSAPDKSGLPSDRFSAERTGGSVSTLTIQRTQQEDSAVYLCVTESGGEAFFGQGTRLTVV.

CDR3 region: CAIRGQDAMNTEAFF. In nucleotides, the CDR3 is TGTGCCATCAGAGGACAGGACGCCATGAACACTGAAGCTTTCTTT. The J gene is TRBJ1-1, the V gene TRBV10-3, with TRBD1 matching over 7 bases. Looked up from germline, CDR1 is ENHRY and CDR2 is SYGVKD. The ends lost 6 bases at V and 0 bases at J; junction bases unmatched: 7. CDR3 length equals 15 residues.

This chain connects TRBV18 to TRBJ1-2, with 10 bases matching TRBD1. The length of the CDR3 is 16 residues. V lost 5 bases and J lost 2; bases outside the gene matches: 8. Germline V CDR1 and CDR2: KGHSH, LQKENI. The CDR3 sequence is CASSATGGLKNYGYTF. CDR3 nucleotides: TGTGCCAGCTCAGCGACAGGGGGCCTGAAGAACTATGGCTACACCTTC.

The chain employs TRBV6-5 and TRBJ2-7; a possible D gene is TRBD1 (6 bases). CDR3 length equals 14 residues. Trimming pared 5 bases from V and 5 bases from J, leaving 16 bases between. Germline V lookup: CDR1 MNHEY, CDR2 SVGAGI. The CDR3 reads CASSQQGSLDEQYF. The CDR3 DNA is TGTGCCAGCAGTCAGCAGGGGTCCCTGGACGAGCAGTACTTC.

This chain links TRBV5-1 with TRBJ1-1; TRBD1 aligns across 9 bases. The CDR3 is made up of 16 amino acids. The junction had 3 bases not matched to a gene; V was cut back by 0 bases and J by 0 bases. Germline V gene data show CDR1 as SGHRS and CDR2 as YFSETQ. The CDR3 DNA reads as TGCGCCAGCAGCTTGGGACAGGGGGTTCTGAACACTGAAGCTTTCTTT. It translates to CASSLGQGVLNTEAFF.

This clone was detected only a few times. This chain links TRBV7-8 with TRBJ2-7; no clear D. The CDR3 runs 16 residues. In germline, CDR1 is SGHVS, CDR2 FQNEAQ. V was clipped by 1 base and J by 2 bases, with 15 bases between them. CDR3 nucleotides: TGTGCCAGCAGCTTAGTCCGGTCAATCGCCGCCTACGAGCAGTACTTC. This encodes CASSLVRSIAAYEQYF.

The rearrangement links TRBV7-8 to TRBJ1-4; 8 nucleotides align to TRBD1. CDR3 length: 14 residues. V lost 8 bases to trimming and J lost 5 bases; unmatched junction nucleotides: 7. CDR1 and CDR2 (germline): SGHVS, FQNEAQ. The CDR3 bases are TGTGCCAGCGGGGGCAGGGGGCTGAATGAAAAACTGTTTTTT. This encodes CASGGRGLNEKLFF.

The chain joins TRBV19 to TRBJ2-2; tentatively, D is TRBD1 (5 bases). V gave up 3 bases and J gave up 1 base, with 9 bases separating them. The CDR3 totals 15 residues. Germline-derived CDR1 and CDR2 are LNHDA and SQIVND (reference sequence). The CDR3 sequence is CASSIRTGNTGELFF. The CDR3 nucleotides are TGTGCCAGTAGTATCAGAACAGGGAACACCGGGGAGCTGTTTTTT. Filled out from reference TRBV19 and TRBJ2-2, the complete variable domain reads DGGITQSPKYLFRKEGQNVTLSCEQNLNHDAMYWYRQDPGQGLRLIYYSQIVNDFQKGDIAEGYSVSREKKESFPLTVTSAQKNPTAFYLCASSIRTGNTGELFFGEGSRLTVL.

This clone turned up a few times. The V call is TRBV7-3, the J call TRBJ2-2; possible D gene TRBD1, 6 bases. CDR1 and CDR2 from the germline V gene are SGHTA and FQGTGA. The CDR3 consists of 15 residues. V lost 2 bases to trimming and J lost 3 bases, with 10 bases between them. The CDR3 nucleotides are TGTGCCAGCAGCTTATCTGGGGGCTACACCGGGGAGCTGTTTTTT. It translates to CASSLSGGYTGELFF.